This T cell receptor (beta chain) was recorded in a study of Tregs in tolerant kidney transplant recipients. For the study at large: A 3-day belatacept mixed lymphocyte reaction, sometimes plus 5-day graft donor restimulation, preceded CD4+CD25+CD127- sorting.

As concerns this clone: Its antigen is still unknown.

Using immunoSEQ multiplex PCR, the repertoire was profiled, and TCRdb retains in-frame clones only, with some absent. In the table there are approximately 17,000 clones, about two thirds of which are singletons. V shed 1 base and J 8 bases; nucleotides not matched to a gene: 12. The CDR3 consists of 16 residues. Germline CDR1 and CDR2: LNHDA and SQIVND (reference sequence). The sequenced sample consisted of Tregs from blood cultured with allogeneic cells. This receptor was taken from a human donor in good health. The chain employs TRBV19 and TRBJ1-2; 8 bases agree with TRBD1. Here the CDR3 reads CASSIGGAGGARGYTF. CDR3 coding DNA: TGTGCCAGTAGTATAGGCGGGGCAGGGGGCGCCCGGGGCTACACCTTC. Based on the CDR3 plus reference TRBV19 and TRBJ1-2, the full variable domain is DGGITQSPKYLFRKEGQNVTLSCEQNLNHDAMYWYRQDPGQGLRLIYYSQIVNDFQKGDIAEGYSVSREKKESFPLTVTSAQKNPTAFYLCASSIGGAGGARGYTFGSGTRLTVV.